The sequence of this TCR beta chain was determined in a study of chemoradiotherapy in HPV16-positive cancers (dated by TCRdb to 2022 to 2024). Turning to the overall study: Using functional T-cell assays on cells from two HPV16-positive patients, the researchers defined candidate HPV-specific T-cell clones and common TCR motifs. The study asked whether T-cell immunity to the HPV oncoproteins E6 and E7 changes during chemoradiotherapy and whether this immunity affects survival. Next, the candidate HPV-specific TCRs and motifs were followed in TCR repertoires from over 85 patients with HPV-related cancers. Overall study outcomes, separate from this receptor: Expansion of candidate HPV-specific clones and E7-related TCR motifs was observed in the tumor microenvironment during treatment, whereas no such expansion was observed for non-HPV-specific T cells. Improved recurrence-free survival in HPV16-positive patients was associated with expansion of HPV-responsive T cells during chemoradiotherapy. Only a couple of HPV16-positive patients were used to derive the functional definition of HPV-specific T cells, and the survival association was reported for HPV16-positive patients.

The CDR3 measures 12 amino acids from cysteine to phenylalanine. Only CDR3 DNA is held: 36 bases, read in frame from base 1. The germline V gene gives CDR1 as LGHNT and CDR2 as FRNRAP. V sheds 2 bases and J sheds 9 bases, leaving 5 bases between their ends. Repertoires were sampled multiple times during chemoradiotherapy, which allowed clonal expansion in the tumor microenvironment to be followed. Library generation was performed with the immunoSEQ multiplex PCR assay. TCRdb took this table from immuneACCESS and kept in-frame rearrangements with V and J called. Such tables lack part of the clones; where checked against another copy, unresolved V genes explain under half of the gap, and the rest is unexplained. The sample data list approximately 11,000 clones, and 70% to 80% of these were observed just once. The ten largest clones add up to 36% of the sample. Regarding this clone: What antigen it recognizes has not been identified. No much larger clone is present one base from it, and per-base qualities are unavailable.

Sampling was performed from a patient who underwent chemoradiotherapy. This chain is built from TRBV12-5 and TRBJ1-6, with the D gene uncertain. The TCR was taken from a human donor with HPV-associated anogenital cancer. CDR3 sequence: CASGLSRSPLHF. The nucleotide sequence is TGTGCTAGTGGTTTGTCCCGTTCACCCCTCCACTTT.